This T cell receptor (beta chain) emerged from a study of blood T cell repertoires in COVID-19. On the study more broadly: COVID-19 samples collected from the United States, Italy and Spain covered acute and convalescent phases.

The germline V gene encodes CDR1 SGHNT and CDR2 YYREEE (reference sequence). Trimming left V 4 bases short and J 4 bases short, with 8 bases between. The CDR3 length is 13 residues. Authors' processing steps: Amplification from reference gene primers served as the basis for estimated nucleated cell counts. The assay was immunoSEQ multiplex PCR, and TCRdb's table has in-frame clones only and misses some. That table furnishes V, J and clone size, whereas the DNA furnished D and trimming. The repertoire holds roughly 500,000 clones, with 88% as singletons. Participants had their cohort set by participant-reported clinical history.

Sequencing was performed on PBMCs or T cells enriched from blood (not recorded which). This clonotype was obtained from a woman aged 40 to 49 who had recovered from COVID-19. The V gene is TRBV5-4, the J gene TRBJ1-4; weak D call: TRBD1 (5 bases). CDR3 sequence (DNA): TGTGCCAGCAGCCGACAGAGTAATGAAAAACTGTTTTTT. Its protein is CASSRQSNEKLFF.